This T cell receptor (beta chain) emerged from a study of blood T cell repertoires in COVID-19. About the research overall: Samples of COVID-19 (acute and convalescent) were obtained from the United States, Italy and Spain. Sample material is recorded as cDNA or gDNA derived from T cells, B-cell-depleted T cells, or PBMCs.

In the authors' methods: Scientists estimated how many nucleated cells there were by amplifying reference gene primers. Repertoires were generated with immunoSEQ multiplex PCR, while TCRdb's copy carries only in-frame clones and drops some. The DNA was the basis for D and trimming; V, J and clone size are from that table. The table lists about 240,000 clones, about 85% of them singletons. Losses at the gene ends were 8 bases for V and 1 base for J; bases not matched to a gene: 4. The germline V gene has CDR1 LNHNV and CDR2 YYDKDF (reference sequence). The CDR3 has 13 residues. Material for sequencing was peripheral blood. The gene calls are TRBV15 and TRBJ2-5; 7 nucleotides match TRBD2. The clonotype was recovered from a man aged 55 to 70 who had recovered from COVID-19. As DNA, the CDR3 is TGTGCCACCGGGCGGGGGAGCCAAGAGACCCAGTACTTC. Translation: CATGRGSQETQYF.